The 26 T cell receptor beta chains presented below share a single source sample, sequenced in a study of blood T cell repertoires in COVID-19. Sequencing was performed with immunoSEQ multiplex PCR; in TCRdb, only in-frame clones are kept and a portion is missing. Seen here are about 140,000 clones, about 76% observed once, and the top ten hold approximately 14%. The sequencing sample was made of peripheral blood. Receptor source: a man at least 80 years old with acute or convalescent COVID-19.

This chain links TRBV7-8 with TRBJ2-5; tentatively, D is TRBD2 (7 bases). V gave up 3 bases and J gave up 5 bases, with 22 bases separating them. CDR1 SGHVS and CDR2 FQNEAQ come from the germline V gene. The CDR3 runs to 17 residues. This CDR3 reads CASSFPTYRGAGETQYF. As DNA, the CDR3 is TGTGCCAGCAGCTTTCCCACATATCGGGGGGCAGGGGAGACCCAGTACTTC.

For the CDR3, the DNA is TGTGCCAGCAGCCTCTCTTCGGGACACCTCAGCAACTATGGCTACACCTTC. This encodes CASSLSSGHLSNYGYTF. The J gene is TRBJ1-2, the V gene TRBV7-8; possibly TRBD1 for D (6 bases). The CDR3 spans 17 residues. Germline V gene data show CDR1 as SGHVS and CDR2 as FQNEAQ. Trimming left V 5 bases short and J 2 bases short, with 21 bases between.

The chain recombines TRBV6-6 with TRBJ2-2; TRBD1 matches 7 bases. Germline lookup yields CDR1 MNHNY and CDR2 SVGAGI (reference sequence). The CDR3 totals 13 residues. J was trimmed by 2 bases and V by 8 bases; bases with no gene match: 2. In DNA, the CDR3 is TGTGCCAGCGGGGACAGCAACACCGGGGAGCTGTTTTTT. Translated, it gives CASGDSNTGELFF.

The rearrangement uses TRBV28 and TRBJ1-4; 7 nucleotides line up with TRBD1. V was pared by 5 bases and J by 5 bases, with 5 bases of the junction left unmatched. The CDR3 sequence is 14 residues long. The germline V gene has CDR1 MDHEN and CDR2 SYDVKM. The CDR3 is CASSPPGQNEKLFF. CDR3 bases: TGTGCCAGCAGTCCGCCGGGACAGAATGAAAAACTGTTTTTT.

CDR3 amino acids: CASSPRRQETQYF. The DNA for the CDR3 is TGTGCCAGCAGCCCCCGGAGGCAAGAGACCCAGTACTTC. The rearrangement links TRBV7-2 to TRBJ2-5, with a tentative D call TRBD2 (5 bases). The CDR3 is 13 amino acids. V shed 5 bases and J shed 2 bases, with 9 bases lying between them. Per germline, CDR1 SGHTA and CDR2 FQGNSA.

This chain uses TRBV7-3 with TRBJ1-1; weak D call: TRBD1 (6 bases). The CDR3 runs to 15 residues. In germline, CDR1 is SGHTA, CDR2 FQGTGA. Trimming shortened V by 1 base and J by 7 bases, and 16 bases separated the two germline ends. The CDR3 DNA follows: TGTGCCAGCAGCTTAAACGGCGACAGGACCTTTGAAGCTTTCTTT. Its protein is CASSLNGDRTFEAFF.

V gene TRBV12-3 or TRBV12-4 combines with J gene TRBJ1-3; D uncertain. This CDR3 is 12 amino acids long. The V and J ends lost 4 bases and 8 bases respectively, with 9 bases between them. CDR3 in DNA: TGTGCCAGCAGTTCGACGGGGTACACCATATATTTT. This sequence encodes CASSSTGYTIYF.

The chain has TRBV3-1 (or the pseudogene TRBV3-2) and TRBJ1-6; 8 bases align to TRBD1. CDR3 length equals 17 residues. CDR1 LGHDT and CDR2 YNNKEL come from the germline V gene (reference sequence). V lost 1 base, J lost 7 bases, and 9 bases stayed unmatched. The CDR3 DNA follows: TGTGCCAGCAGCCAAGGCATCCCGGGACAGGCCAATTCACCCCTCCACTTT. Amino acids: CASSQGIPGQANSPLHF.

The chain employs TRBV7-9 and TRBJ1-6; TRBD1 might be the D (5 bases). CDR1 is SEHNR and CDR2 is FQNEAQ in the germline V gene (reference sequence). This CDR3 has 15 residues. V lost 5 bases, J lost 9 bases, and 17 bases lay in between. In DNA, the CDR3 is TGTGCCAGCAGCCTATCAGGGCAGGTTCGTTCACCCCTCCACTTT. Translation: CASSLSGQVRSPLHF.

The chain combines TRBV2 with TRBJ1-2; a possible D gene is TRBD1 (6 bases). CDR3 length equals 15 residues. V gave up 3 bases and J gave up 0 bases, with 11 bases separating them. Germline V lookup: CDR1 SNHLY, CDR2 FYNNEI. The CDR3 sequence is CASSDPGQSNYGYTF. The CDR3 region has the DNA TGTGCCAGCAGTGACCCAGGACAGTCTAACTATGGCTACACCTTC.

J is TRBJ1-5 and V is TRBV15; D remains ambiguous. This CDR3 comprises 15 residues. Germline values: CDR1 LNHNV, CDR2 YYDKDF (reference sequence). The ends were cut back, 5 bases at V and 6 bases at J, with 17 bases in the middle. The CDR3 here is CATSGRRGIGQPQHF. CDR3 coding DNA: TGTGCCACCAGCGGACGGCGGGGAATAGGTCAGCCCCAGCATTTT.

J is TRBJ2-3 and V is TRBV11-1; 9 bases are a match to TRBD1. The V gene's germline CDR1 is SGHAT and CDR2 FQDESV (reference sequence). The CDR3 runs 14 residues. V was clipped by 5 bases and J by 5 bases; unmatched bases: 5. In DNA form, the CDR3 reads TGTGCCAGCAGCCAGGGGACAGGGAAAGATACGCAGTATTTT. It specifies CASSQGTGKDTQYF.

The chain combines TRBV18 with TRBJ2-1, with TRBD1 matching 8 bases. The CDR3 totals 14 residues. V shed 4 bases, J shed 7 bases, and the junction held 6 bases outside the gene matches. CDR1 is KGHSH and CDR2 is LQKENI in the germline V gene. CDR3 sequence reads: CASSLNRQGNEQFF. CDR3 in DNA: TGTGCCAGCTCACTGAATCGACAGGGGAATGAGCAGTTCTTC.

The CDR3 loop is CASSGDRANEKLFF. CDR3 coding DNA: TGTGCCAGCAGCGGGGACAGGGCTAATGAAAAACTGTTTTTT. The rearrangement uses TRBV5-4 and TRBJ1-4, with 9 positions matching TRBD1. The length of the CDR3 is 14 residues. J gave up 3 bases and V 4 bases, and 1 base lay outside the gene matches. The germline CDR1 and CDR2 sequences are SGHNT and YYREEE (reference sequence).

The gene calls are TRBV14 and TRBJ1-6; weak D call: TRBD1 (6 bases). Germline-derived CDR1 and CDR2 are SGHDN and FVKESK. V lost 3 bases and J 9 bases, leaving 9 bases between the germline ends. This CDR3 has 13 residues. This CDR3 is CASSQGRGSPLHF. In nucleotides, the CDR3 is TGTGCCAGCAGCCAGGGCAGGGGTTCACCCCTCCACTTT. Based on the CDR3 plus reference TRBV14 and TRBJ1-6, the full variable domain is EAGVTQFPSHSVIEKGQTVTLRCDPISGHDNLYWYRRVMGKEIKFLLHFVKESKQDESGMPNNRFLAERTGGTYSTLKVQPAELEDSGVYFCASSQGRGSPLHFGNGTRLTVT.

The sample holds one count of this clone. The V gene is TRBV7-2, the J gene TRBJ2-7, with 9 positions matching TRBD2. This CDR3 has 15 residues. Per germline, CDR1 SGHTA and CDR2 FQGNSA. Losses at the gene ends were 5 bases for V and 1 base for J; bases not matched to a gene: 6. CDR3 nucleotides: TGTGCCAGCAGCCGCGGGGGGGCTGGTTCCTACGAGCAGTACTTC. Protein sequence: CASSRGGAGSYEQYF. The whole variable domain, filled in from reference TRBV7-2 and TRBJ2-7, reads GAGVSQSPSNKVTEKGKDVELRCDPISGHTALYWYRQSLGQGLEFLIYFQGNSAPDKSGLPSDRFSAERTGGSVSTLTIQRTQQEDSAVYLCASSRGGAGSYEQYFGPGTRLTVT.

The V call is TRBV12-3 or TRBV12-4, the J call TRBJ2-5; 7 nucleotides line up with TRBD2. The CDR3 is made up of 13 amino acids. The V segment lost 8 bases and the J segment 5 bases; nucleotides outside the gene matches: 8. The CDR3 reads CASATGGGETQYF. The CDR3 coding sequence is TGTGCCAGCGCCACGGGGGGAGGGGAGACCCAGTACTTC.

The DNA of the CDR3 is TGTGCCAGCAGTTTGAGTGGGAGCTATGGCTACACCTTC. Translated: CASSLSGSYGYTF. J is TRBJ1-2 and V is TRBV28; D gene uncertain. Germline V gene sequence: CDR1 MDHEN, CDR2 SYDVKM. V gave up 3 bases and J gave up 4 bases, with 9 bases separating them. This CDR3 region has 13 residues.

The chain carries TRBV19 and TRBJ1-5, with TRBD1 matching 10 bases. With V trimmed by 6 bases and J by 3 bases, 8 bases remained unmatched. The CDR3 contains 16 residues. The germline V gene has CDR1 LNHDA and CDR2 SQIVND (reference sequence). For the CDR3, the DNA is TGTGCCAGTAGAGATTCCGGGACAGGGGACAATCAGCCCCAGCATTTT. It specifies CASRDSGTGDNQPQHF.

In its sample, this clone was seen once. The CDR3 protein is CATYRGRIYGYTF. CDR3 DNA: TGTGCCACCTACAGGGGCCGGATCTATGGCTACACCTTC. V and J are TRBV19 and TRBJ1-2; TRBD1 aligns across 7 bases. Germline CDR1 LNHDA, CDR2 SQIVND (reference sequence). V lost 10 bases, J lost 4 bases, and 9 bases stayed unmatched. The CDR3 consists of 13 residues. The whole variable domain, remainder taken from reference TRBV19 and TRBJ1-2, is DGGITQSPKYLFRKEGQNVTLSCEQNLNHDAMYWYRQDPGQGLRLIYYSQIVNDFQKGDIAEGYSVSREKKESFPLTVTSAQKNPTAFYLCATYRGRIYGYTFGSGTRLTVV.

In DNA, the CDR3 is TGTGCCAGCAGCTTGGCCCCCGATCAGCCCCAGCATTTT. This gives the protein CASSLAPDQPQHF. The J gene is TRBJ1-5, the V gene TRBV5-5; D not certain. The V and J ends lost 0 bases and 5 bases respectively, with 6 bases between them. The CDR3 length is 13 residues. The germline gives CDR1 SGHKS, CDR2 YYEKEE (reference sequence). The whole variable domain, filled in from reference TRBV5-5 and TRBJ1-5, reads DAGVTQSPTHLIKTRGQQVTLRCSPISGHKSVSWYQQVLGQGPQFIFQYYEKEERGRGNFPDRFSARQFPNYSSELNVNALLLGDSALYLCASSLAPDQPQHFGDGTRLSIL.

This clone was picked up a small number of times. The chain joins TRBV4-3 to TRBJ1-2; no clear D gene. CDR3 length: 16 amino acids. The V gene lost 0 bases and the J gene lost 3 bases, with 14 bases spanning the gap. CDR1 and CDR2 from the germline V gene are LGHNA and YSLEER. Here the CDR3 reads CASSQDGSGGYYGYTF. The CDR3 bases are TGCGCCAGCAGCCAAGATGGGAGTGGCGGATACTATGGCTACACCTTC.

The chain combines TRBV10-2 with TRBJ2-1; TRBD1 is a possible D gene (5 bases). CDR3 length equals 12 residues. The V end lost 4 bases, the J end lost 10 bases, and 11 bases lay between the germline ends. CDR1 is WSHSY, CDR2 SAAADI, per germline. The CDR3 sequence: CASSGRVWEQFF. Written as DNA, the CDR3 is TGCGCCAGCAGTGGCAGGGTTTGGGAGCAGTTCTTC.

This chain links TRBV10-3 with TRBJ2-1, with D perhaps TRBD2 (5 bases). Looked up from germline, CDR1 is ENHRY and CDR2 is SYGVKD. This CDR3 spans 13 amino acids. The ends were cut back, 6 bases at V and 7 bases at J, with 13 bases in the middle. The CDR3 sequence is CAIRGSGTNEQFF. Here the CDR3 DNA reads TGTGCCATCAGGGGGAGCGGTACAAATGAGCAGTTCTTC.

This clone was seen more than once but under ten times. The chain carries TRBV5-1 and TRBJ1-2; D not certain. Trimming stripped 2 bases from V and 7 bases from J, with 12 bases between. The germline gives CDR1 SGHRS, CDR2 YFSETQ. This CDR3 has 13 amino acids. CDR3 sequence: CASSFWGGRGYTF. In DNA form, the CDR3 reads TGCGCCAGCAGCTTCTGGGGAGGCCGTGGCTACACCTTC.

The J gene is TRBJ1-2, the V gene TRBV29-1, with a tentative D call TRBD1 (5 bases). Germline V gene sequence: CDR1 SQVTM, CDR2 ANQGSEA. V was clipped by 6 bases and J by 4 bases, with 12 bases between them. The CDR3 length is 12 residues. CDR3 sequence reads: CSVAGTVYGYTF. The CDR3 nucleotides read TGCAGCGTCGCCGGGACTGTCTATGGCTACACCTTC.